This T cell receptor beta chain was captured in a study of cytomegalovirus exposure and HLA in healthy donors. Findings and limits, study-wide: Altogether, 160 or so TCR beta chains were recorded as cytomegalovirus-associated.

Germline CDR1 and CDR2: GTSNPN and SVGIG (reference sequence). CDR3 length: 14 residues. The PCR contained 60 Vbeta and 13 Jbeta primers. Method: immunoSEQ multiplex PCR; TCRdb's copy keeps in-frame clones and lacks some. The sample records around 100,000 clones, approximately 83% being singletons. About this clone itself: No antigen is known for it.

This chain uses TRBV30 with TRBJ1-5; possibly TRBD1 for D (6 bases). This sequence was found in a female donor in good health and CMV-seropositive. Sequenced material: PBMCs. In nucleotides, the CDR3 is TGTGCTTGTCAGGCGGGGGCGAGGGATCAGCCCCAGCATTTT. It codes for CACQAGARDQPQHF.